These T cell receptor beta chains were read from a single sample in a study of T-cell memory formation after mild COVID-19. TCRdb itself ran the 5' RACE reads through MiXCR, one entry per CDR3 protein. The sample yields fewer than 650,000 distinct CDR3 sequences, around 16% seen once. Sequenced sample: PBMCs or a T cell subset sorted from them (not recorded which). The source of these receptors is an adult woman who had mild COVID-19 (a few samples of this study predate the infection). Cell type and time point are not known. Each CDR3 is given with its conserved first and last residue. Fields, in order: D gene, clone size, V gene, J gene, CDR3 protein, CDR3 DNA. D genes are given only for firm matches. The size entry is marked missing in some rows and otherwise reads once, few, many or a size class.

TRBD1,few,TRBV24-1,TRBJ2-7,CATSDPPGQAERSSYEQYF,TGTGCCACCAGTGATCCTCCCGGACAGGCAGAGCGGAGTTCGTACGAGCAGTACTTC
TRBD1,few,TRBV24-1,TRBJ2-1,CATSDPRDRGLRFNEQFF,TGTGCCACCAGTGATCCCCGGGACAGGGGGCTTAGATTCAATGAGCAGTTCTTC
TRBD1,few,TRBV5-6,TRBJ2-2,CASSLWTGEWDGELFF,TGTGCCAGCAGCTTGTGGACAGGGGAATGGGACGGGGAGCTGTTTTTT
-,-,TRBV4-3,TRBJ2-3,CASSQGDFHTDTQYF,TGCGCCAGCAGCCAAGGGGACTTCCACACAGATACGCAGTATTTT
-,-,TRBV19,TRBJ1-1,CASNAGKTEAFF,TGTGCCAGTAACGCCGGGAAGACTGAAGCTTTCTTT
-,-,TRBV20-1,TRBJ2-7,CSGRRDYEQYF,TGCAGTGGTCGCAGGGACTACGAGCAGTACTTC
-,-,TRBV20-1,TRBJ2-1,CSARLPPVLTYINEQFF,TGCAGTGCTAGACTCCCGCCGGTACTGACGTACATCAATGAGCAGTTCTTC
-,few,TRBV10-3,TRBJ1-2,CAAWAGVGGYGYTF,TGTGCCGCGTGGGCGGGAGTCGGAGGCTATGGCTACACCTTC
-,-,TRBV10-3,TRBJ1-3,CAISEENIIYF,TGTGCCATCAGTGAGGAGAACATCATATATTTT
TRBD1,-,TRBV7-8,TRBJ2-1,CASSEQGAGNEQFF,TGTGCCAGCAGCGAACAGGGGGCAGGGAATGAGCAGTTCTTC
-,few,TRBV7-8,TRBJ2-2,CASSLVRQDTGELFF,TGTGCCAGCAGCTTAGTTCGCCAGGACACCGGGGAGCTGTTTTTT
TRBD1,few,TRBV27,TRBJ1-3,CASRIDRGVNTIYF,TGTGCCAGCAGAATAGACAGGGGGGTAAACACCATATATTTT
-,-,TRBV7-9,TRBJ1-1,CASSLADIPPRNTEAFF,TGTGCCAGCAGCTTAGCAGACATCCCCCCTAGGAACACTGAAGCTTTCTTT
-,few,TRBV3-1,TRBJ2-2,CASSPGWGTGELFF,TGTGCCAGCAGCCCCGGCTGGGGCACCGGGGAGCTGTTTTTT
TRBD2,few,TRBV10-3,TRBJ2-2,CAISDPTSGKRTGELFF,TGTGCCATCAGTGACCCCACTAGCGGGAAGCGTACCGGGGAGCTGTTTTTT
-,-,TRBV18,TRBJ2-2,CASSSLGARNTGELFF,TGTGCCAGCTCATCTCTCGGGGCAAGGAACACCGGGGAGCTGTTTTTT
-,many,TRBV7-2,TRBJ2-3,CASSLQRGTDQYF,TGTGCCAGCAGCCTGCAAAGAGGGACTGATCAGTATTTT
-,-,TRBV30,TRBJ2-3,CAWSAGGGSSDTQYF,TGTGCCTGGAGCGCAGGTGGGGGCAGCTCAGATACGCAGTATTTT
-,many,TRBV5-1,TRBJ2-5,CASSLDGNQETQYF,TGCGCCAGCAGCTTGGACGGAAATCAAGAGACCCAGTACTTC
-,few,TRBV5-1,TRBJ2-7,CASSLAQGSAYEQYF,TGCGCCAGCAGCTTAGCACAGGGTTCAGCCTACGAGCAGTACTTC
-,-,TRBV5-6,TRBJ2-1,CASIEGARAYNEQFF,TGTGCCAGCATCGAAGGCGCCCGTGCCTACAATGAGCAGTTCTTC
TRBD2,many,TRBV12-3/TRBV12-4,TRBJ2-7,CASSLPPTSGWKVEQYF,TGTGCCAGCAGTTTACCACCCACTAGCGGGTGGAAAGTGGAGCAGTACTTC
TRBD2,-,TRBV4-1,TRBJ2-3,CASSQAGWTGGTPSTDTQYF,TGCGCCAGCAGCCAAGCGGGATGGACGGGGGGAACACCTAGCACAGATACGCAGTATTTT
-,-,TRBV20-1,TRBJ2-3,CSAGDTELTDTQYF,TGCAGTGCTGGGGACACCGAACTCACAGATACGCAGTATTTT
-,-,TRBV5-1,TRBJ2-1,CASSLGGETHNEQFF,TGCGCCAGCAGCTTGGGAGGGGAGACCCACAATGAGCAGTTCTTC
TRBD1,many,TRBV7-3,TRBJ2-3,CASSRTGQNTDTQYF,TGTGCCAGCAGCCGAACGGGACAGAACACAGATACGCAGTATTTT
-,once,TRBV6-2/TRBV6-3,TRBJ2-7,CASSYFSGGQAFAYEQYF,TGTGCCAGCAGTTACTTCTCGGGTGGGCAGGCATTCGCCTACGAGCAGTACTTC
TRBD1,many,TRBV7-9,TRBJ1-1,CASRTGGNTEAFF,TGTGCCAGCCGGACAGGAGGGAACACTGAAGCTTTCTTT
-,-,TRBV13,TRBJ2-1,CASSSHAQGGSYNEQFF,TGTGCCAGCAGCTCCCACGCCCAGGGTGGCTCATACAATGAGCAGTTCTTC
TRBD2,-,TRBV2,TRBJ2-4,CASRREGGNIQYF,TGTGCCAGCAGGAGGGAGGGTGGGAACATTCAGTACTTC
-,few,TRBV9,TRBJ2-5,CASSVDDETQYF,TGTGCCAGCAGCGTAGACGACGAGACCCAGTACTTC
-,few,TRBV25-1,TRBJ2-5,CASSELSGTQYF,TGTGCCAGCAGCGAGCTATCGGGGACCCAGTACTTC
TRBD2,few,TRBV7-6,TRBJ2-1,CASSFGTSEVWQFF,TGTGCCAGCAGCTTCGGGACTAGCGAAGTATGGCAGTTCTTC
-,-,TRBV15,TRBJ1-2,CATSRDLGDNYGYTF,TGTGCCACCAGCAGAGATCTGGGGGATAACTATGGCTACACCTTC
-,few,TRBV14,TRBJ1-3,CASSQVRDFDSGNTIYF,TGTGCCAGCAGCCAAGTAAGGGACTTCGACTCTGGAAACACCATATATTTT
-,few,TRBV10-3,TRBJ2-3,CAISDESTRYTQYF,TGTGCCATCAGTGACGAGAGTACGCGATATACGCAGTATTTT
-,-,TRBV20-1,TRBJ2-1,CSAKLDNYYNEQFF,TGCAGTGCTAAACTGGACAATTACTACAATGAGCAGTTCTTC
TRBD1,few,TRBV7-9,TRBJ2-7,CASRITGGNSYEQYF,TGTGCCAGCAGAATAACAGGGGGCAACTCCTACGAGCAGTACTTC
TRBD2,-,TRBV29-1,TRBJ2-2,CSVEAGGVNTGELFF,TGCAGCGTTGAAGCGGGAGGTGTGAACACCGGGGAGCTGTTTTTT
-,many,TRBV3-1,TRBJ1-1,CASSQAGMNTEAFF,TGTGCCAGCAGCCAAGCAGGGATGAACACTGAAGCTTTCTTT
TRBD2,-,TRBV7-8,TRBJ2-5,CASSLAHRAGVSQETQYF,TGTGCCAGCAGCTTAGCCCACCGGGCGGGGGTGTCCCAAGAGACCCAGTACTTC